The present entry profiles one T cell receptor (beta chain) with its context. What it recognizes is unknown. CDR3 length: 15 residues. V was clipped by 2 bases and J by 0 bases, with 11 bases between them. Germline CDR1 reads SGHNT; CDR2 reads YENEEA. The study drew the donors from its roughly 120-subject validation cohort, separate from the roughly 700-subject first cohort. The data stem from a study of cytomegalovirus exposure and HLA in healthy donors. TCRdb's copy holds only in-frame clones and misses some; the assay was immunoSEQ multiplex PCR. The sample yields fewer than 80,000 clones, over 95% seen once. Study outcomes and limitations: Researchers catalogued approximately 170 TCR beta chains as cytomegalovirus-associated. The finding came from a later analysis; first-cohort TCR clusters tended to co-occur in the 120 or so validation repertoires. Confirmation in vitro established that a few CMV-associated chains were specific for CMV antigens.

V gene TRBV11-3 combines with J gene TRBJ2-7; possibly TRBD1 for D (6 bases). The clonotype was recovered from a woman younger than 30 in good health and CMV-seropositive. Sequenced material: PBMCs. CDR3: CASSLQTGSSYEQYF. As DNA, the CDR3 is TGTGCCAGCAGCTTACAAACAGGGTCCTCCTACGAGCAGTACTTC.